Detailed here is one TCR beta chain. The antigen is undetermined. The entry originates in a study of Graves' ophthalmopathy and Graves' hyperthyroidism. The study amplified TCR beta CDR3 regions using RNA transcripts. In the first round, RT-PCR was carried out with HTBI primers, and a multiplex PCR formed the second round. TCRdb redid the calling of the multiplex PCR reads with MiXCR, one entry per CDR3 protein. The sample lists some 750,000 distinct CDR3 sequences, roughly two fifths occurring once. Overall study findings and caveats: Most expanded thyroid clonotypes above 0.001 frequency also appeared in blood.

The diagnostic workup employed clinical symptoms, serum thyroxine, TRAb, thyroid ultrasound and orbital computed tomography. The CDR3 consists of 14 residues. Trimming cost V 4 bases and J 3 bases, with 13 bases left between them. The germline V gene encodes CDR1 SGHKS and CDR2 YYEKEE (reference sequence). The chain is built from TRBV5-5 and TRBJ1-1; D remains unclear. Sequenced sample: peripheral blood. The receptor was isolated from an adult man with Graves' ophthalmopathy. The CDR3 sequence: CASSASRLDTEAFF. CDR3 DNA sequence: TGTGCCAGCAGCGCATCCCGTTTGGACACTGAAGCTTTCTTT.